The rows below give T cell receptor beta chains drawn from one sample of a study of T cells after yellow fever vaccination. TCRdb re-derived calls from the 5' RACE reads in MiXCR, one entry per CDR3 protein. The table lists hundreds of thousands of distinct CDR3 sequences, 9% to 15% of them singletons. Material: PBMCs, obtained on the day of the yellow fever booster vaccination. The receptors shown here come from a man between 25 and 39 years old who received the YFV17D yellow fever vaccine. The CDR3 runs from the conserved cysteine through the conserved F or W. The D gene is left open where the match is weak. Rows give clone size only sometimes, using once, few, many, or a class for an expanded clone.

CDR3 protein: CATSDSAPGHGYTDTQYF; CDR3 DNA: TGTGCCACCAGTGATTCGGCACCGGGACACGGATACACAGATACGCAGTATTTT; J gene: TRBJ2-3; V gene: TRBV24-1; D gene: .; clone size: .
CDR3 protein: CATSRATGVYGYTF; CDR3 DNA: TGTGCCACCAGCAGAGCTACAGGGGTCTATGGCTACACCTTC; J gene: TRBJ1-2; V gene: TRBV15; D gene: TRBD1; clone size: many
CDR3 protein: CASSTGVNTEAFF; CDR3 DNA: TGCGCCAGCAGCACAGGAGTCAACACTGAAGCTTTCTTT; J gene: TRBJ1-1; V gene: TRBV4-1; D gene: .; clone size: many
CDR3 protein: CATSAHAGDQPQHF; CDR3 DNA: TGTGCCACCAGTGCTCATGCTGGGGATCAGCCCCAGCATTTT; J gene: TRBJ1-5; V gene: TRBV24-1; D gene: .; clone size: .
CDR3 protein: CSASRHYNEQFF; CDR3 DNA: TGCAGTGCTAGTAGACACTACAATGAGCAGTTCTTC; J gene: TRBJ2-1; V gene: TRBV20-1; D gene: .; clone size: .
CDR3 protein: CASRRDREYNEQFF; CDR3 DNA: TGCGCCAGCAGACGGGACAGGGAATACAATGAGCAGTTCTTC; J gene: TRBJ2-1; V gene: TRBV5-1; D gene: TRBD1; clone size: many
CDR3 protein: CAWSTLADTQYF; CDR3 DNA: TGTGCCTGGAGTACTTTGGCAGATACGCAGTATTTT; J gene: TRBJ2-3; V gene: TRBV30; D gene: .; clone size: .
CDR3 protein: CSVVFSGEEIQYF; CDR3 DNA: TGCAGCGTTGTGTTCTCAGGGGAAGAGATCCAGTACTTC; J gene: TRBJ2-5; V gene: TRBV29-1; D gene: .; clone size: many
CDR3 protein: CSARDLEHTGELFF; CDR3 DNA: TGCAGTGCTAGAGATCTGGAACACACCGGGGAGCTGTTTTTT; J gene: TRBJ2-2; V gene: TRBV20-1; D gene: .; clone size: .
CDR3 protein: CATSRTGSVAGANVLTF; CDR3 DNA: TGTGCCACCAGCCGGACAGGATCTGTAGCTGGGGCCAACGTCCTGACTTTC; J gene: TRBJ2-6; V gene: TRBV15; D gene: TRBD1; clone size: few
CDR3 protein: CSAYRDGHTGELFF; CDR3 DNA: TGCAGTGCCTACCGGGACGGACACACCGGGGAGCTGTTTTTT; J gene: TRBJ2-2; V gene: TRBV20-1; D gene: .; clone size: few
CDR3 protein: CARVRRGETKETQYF; CDR3 DNA: TGTGCCAGAGTCCGTCGCGGAGAAACAAAAGAGACCCAGTACTTC; J gene: TRBJ2-5; V gene: TRBV27; D gene: .; clone size: .
CDR3 protein: CCASIPRGVSNQPQHF; CDR3 DNA: TGCTGTGCTAGTATCCCCCGGGGCGTTAGCAATCAGCCCCAGCATTTT; J gene: TRBJ1-5; V gene: TRBV20-1; D gene: .; clone size: .
CDR3 protein: CAWSVRMGGGTDTQYF; CDR3 DNA: TGTGCCTGGAGTGTACGAATGGGGGGAGGCACAGATACGCAGTATTTT; J gene: TRBJ2-3; V gene: TRBV30; D gene: .; clone size: .
CDR3 protein: CASSPRTAGGEQYF; CDR3 DNA: TGCGCCAGCAGCCCCCGGACGGCTGGTGGCGAGCAGTACTTC; J gene: TRBJ2-7; V gene: TRBV5-1; D gene: .; clone size: many
CDR3 protein: CASSVATGANEQYF; CDR3 DNA: TGTGCCAGCAGCGTAGCTACGGGGGCTAACGAGCAGTACTTC; J gene: TRBJ2-7; V gene: TRBV9; D gene: .; clone size: few
CDR3 protein: CASSFSLLAGGDTGELFF; CDR3 DNA: TGTGCCAGCAGCTTCAGCCTGCTAGCGGGAGGGGACACCGGGGAGCTGTTTTTT; J gene: TRBJ2-2; V gene: TRBV7-8; D gene: TRBD2; clone size: .
CDR3 protein: CASSSRLARDSSYNEQFF; CDR3 DNA: TGTGCCAGCAGCTCTAGACTAGCGAGGGACAGCTCCTACAATGAGCAGTTCTTC; J gene: TRBJ2-1; V gene: TRBV13; D gene: .; clone size: .
CDR3 protein: CATSDPRTSGDTYNEQFF; CDR3 DNA: TGTGCCACCAGTGATCCCCGGACTAGCGGGGATACCTACAATGAGCAGTTCTTC; J gene: TRBJ2-1; V gene: TRBV24-1; D gene: TRBD2; clone size: many
CDR3 protein: CSAKDRGPYEQYF; CDR3 DNA: TGCAGTGCTAAGGACAGGGGGCCCTACGAGCAGTACTTC; J gene: TRBJ2-7; V gene: TRBV20-1; D gene: TRBD1; clone size: few
CDR3 protein: CSARDGSGRGTQYF; CDR3 DNA: TGCAGTGCTAGAGATGGTAGCGGGCGCGGTACGCAGTATTTT; J gene: TRBJ2-3; V gene: TRBV20-1; D gene: TRBD2; clone size: few
CDR3 protein: CASSLPGPRKETQYF; CDR3 DNA: TGCGCCAGCAGCTTACCGGGACCACGTAAAGAGACCCAGTACTTC; J gene: TRBJ2-5; V gene: TRBV5-1; D gene: .; clone size: few